The entry below describes one TCR beta chain. Its antigen is unknown. Germline lookup yields CDR1 MDHEN and CDR2 SYDVKM. Losses at the gene ends were 6 bases for V and 5 bases for J; bases not matched to a gene: 7. The CDR3 loop spans 14 amino acids. This sample was taken from a study of cytomegalovirus exposure and HLA in healthy donors. The assay was immunoSEQ multiplex PCR, and TCRdb's table has in-frame clones only and misses some. Of some 130,000 clones in the sample, roughly 86% were seen once. Study-wide points: For most TCR sequences rarity was the rule, although some public TCRs occurred in many donors. With high specificity and sensitivity, the classifier reportedly diagnosed cytomegalovirus status. 150 or so TCR beta chains were listed as cytomegalovirus-associated.

This chain connects TRBV28 to TRBJ2-5, with 9 bases aligning to TRBD1. Material: PBMCs. The source is a woman in her thirties in good health and CMV-seronegative. The CDR3 is CASRKQGAVETQYF. The CDR3 coding sequence is TGTGCCAGCAGAAAACAGGGGGCGGTGGAGACCCAGTACTTC.